The T cell receptor beta chain under discussion was sequenced for a study of blood T cell repertoires in COVID-19. On the study more broadly: Specimens from acute and convalescent COVID-19 originated in the United States, Italy and Spain. The cDNA or gDNA used as material had been derived from T cells, B-cell-depleted T cells, or PBMCs.

Per the original data handling: Amplifying reference gene primers gave estimates of nucleated cell counts. The table came from immunoSEQ multiplex PCR; TCRdb's copy has only in-frame clones and leaves some out. V, J and clone size are taken as reported in that table, and D and trimming were inferred from the DNA itself. The sample has 35,000 to 50,000 clones, approximately 88% seen once; the top ten hold 15%. CDR1 ENHRY and CDR2 SYGVKD come from the germline V gene. V lost 2 bases and J 3 bases, leaving 11 bases between the germline ends. The CDR3 is made up of 14 amino acids. V gene TRBV10-3 combines with J gene TRBJ2-7; possible D gene TRBD1, 5 bases. Sequencing used peripheral blood. This receptor was obtained from a man in his fifties or sixties with active COVID-19. Here the CDR3 DNA reads TGTGCCATCAGTGAGGGGCAGGGATACTACGAGCAGTACTTC. Encoded protein: CAISEGQGYYEQYF.